This TCR beta chain was found in a study of cytomegalovirus exposure and HLA in healthy donors. Primers for the PCR totalled 60 Vbeta and 13 Jbeta. Using immunoSEQ multiplex PCR, the repertoire was profiled, and TCRdb retains in-frame clones only, with some absent. Of 98,000 or so clones listed, 60% to 85% are singletons. This clonotype was sampled from a man in his 60s in good health and CMV-seropositive. The sequencing sample was made of PBMCs.

DNA of the CDR3: TGTGCCAGTAGTATAGCGGGGGATGGCTACACCTTC. It translates to CASSIAGDGYTF. The chain employs TRBV19 and TRBJ1-2; weak D call: TRBD1 (5 bases). From germline, CDR1 is LNHDA and CDR2 SQIVND (reference sequence). The CDR3 consists of 12 residues. V lost 1 base to trimming and J lost 6 bases, with 6 bases between them.